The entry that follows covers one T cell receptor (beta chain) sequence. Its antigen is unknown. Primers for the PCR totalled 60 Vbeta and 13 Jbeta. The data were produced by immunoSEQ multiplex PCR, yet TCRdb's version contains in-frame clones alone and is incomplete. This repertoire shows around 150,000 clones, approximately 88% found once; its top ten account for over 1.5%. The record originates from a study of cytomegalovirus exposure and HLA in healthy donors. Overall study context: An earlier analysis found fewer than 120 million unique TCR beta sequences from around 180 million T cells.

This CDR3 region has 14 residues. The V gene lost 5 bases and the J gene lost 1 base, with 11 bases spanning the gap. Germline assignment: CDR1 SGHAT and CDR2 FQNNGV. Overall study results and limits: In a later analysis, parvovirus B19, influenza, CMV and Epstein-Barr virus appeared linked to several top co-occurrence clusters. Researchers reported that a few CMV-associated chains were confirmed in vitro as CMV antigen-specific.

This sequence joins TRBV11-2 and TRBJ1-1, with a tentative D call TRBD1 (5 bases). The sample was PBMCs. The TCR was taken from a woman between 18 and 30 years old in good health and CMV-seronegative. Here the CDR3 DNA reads TGTGCCAGCAGCACCCACAGGCAGAACACTGAAGCTTTCTTT. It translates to CASSTHRQNTEAFF.